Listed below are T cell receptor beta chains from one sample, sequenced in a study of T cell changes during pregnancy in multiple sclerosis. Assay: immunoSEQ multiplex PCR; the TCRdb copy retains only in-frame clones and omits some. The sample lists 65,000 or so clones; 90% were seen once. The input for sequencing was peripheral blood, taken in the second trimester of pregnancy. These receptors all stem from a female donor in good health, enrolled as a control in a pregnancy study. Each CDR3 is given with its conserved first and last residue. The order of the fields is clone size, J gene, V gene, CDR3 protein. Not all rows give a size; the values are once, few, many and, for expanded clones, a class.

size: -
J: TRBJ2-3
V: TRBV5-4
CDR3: CASSRGQGATSTDTQYF

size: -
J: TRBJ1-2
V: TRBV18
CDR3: CASSPPIVQGSGYTF

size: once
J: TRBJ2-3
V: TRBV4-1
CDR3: CASSQDWAPQAQYF

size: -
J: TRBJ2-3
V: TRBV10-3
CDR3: CAIRASGMEADTQYF

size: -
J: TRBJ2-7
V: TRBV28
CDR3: CASRGSLAGVNEQYF

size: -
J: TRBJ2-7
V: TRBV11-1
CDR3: CASSLSGLAGGYEQYF

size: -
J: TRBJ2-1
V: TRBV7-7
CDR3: CASSLGLADEQFF

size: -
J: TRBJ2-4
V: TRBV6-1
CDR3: CASRPSVGSQYF

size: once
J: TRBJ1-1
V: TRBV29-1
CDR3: CSVVLGEGGTNTEAFF

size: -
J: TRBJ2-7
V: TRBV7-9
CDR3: CASSPAAGGSDEQYF

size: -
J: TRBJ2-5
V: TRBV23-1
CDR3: CASIKRGQGVETQYF

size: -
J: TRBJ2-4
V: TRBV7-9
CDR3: CASSRAVGKNIQYF

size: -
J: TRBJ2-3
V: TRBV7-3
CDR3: CASSLQGEADTQYF

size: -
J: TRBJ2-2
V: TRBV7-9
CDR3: CASSPRTSGGGELFF

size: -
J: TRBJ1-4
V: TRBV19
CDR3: CASSIGDRGHTDNEKLFF

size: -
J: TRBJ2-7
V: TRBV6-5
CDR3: CASQPGWRGGDEQYF

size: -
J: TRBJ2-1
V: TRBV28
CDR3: CASRAEGEGHEQFF

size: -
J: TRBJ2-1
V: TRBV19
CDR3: CASSIAGNFRHNEQFF

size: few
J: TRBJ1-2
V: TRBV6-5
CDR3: CASRRTGEGYTF

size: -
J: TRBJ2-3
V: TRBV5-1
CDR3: CASSWTAVKSNTQYF

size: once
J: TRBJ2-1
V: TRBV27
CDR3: CASSLRFYGGRTSGIGTNEQFF

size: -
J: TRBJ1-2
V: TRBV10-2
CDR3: CASSPTGGDGYTF

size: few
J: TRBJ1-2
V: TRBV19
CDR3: CASSIDGIYGYTF

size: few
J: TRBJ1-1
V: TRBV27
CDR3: CASSRPGLGTEAFF